What follows are 10 T cell receptor beta chains derived from one specimen sequenced in a study of shared clonotypes between healthy human individuals. Profiling relied on immunoSEQ multiplex PCR, and the TCRdb table lists in-frame clones only, not all of them. Of more than 550,000 clones in the sample, over 55% are singletons; the top ten hold more than 1.5%. The material sequenced was memory CD4+ T cells sorted from blood. Subset: CD45RA-negative fraction. These receptors originate from a woman in her 30s in good health.

This clone was seen a few times. The genes are TRBV5-8 and TRBJ1-3, with D uncertain. The CDR3 is 13 residues long. Germline V gives CDR1 SGHTS, CDR2 YDEGEE. The V end was cut by 6 bases, the J end by 0 bases, with 7 bases between. CDR3 sequence reads: CASTGVSGNTIYF. Written as DNA, the CDR3 is TGTGCCAGCACCGGAGTCTCTGGAAACACCATATATTTT.

This clone appeared many times. J is TRBJ1-2 and V is TRBV6-6; 11 bases line up with TRBD1. This CDR3 has 15 amino acids. Losses at the gene ends were 6 bases for V and 2 bases for J; bases not matched to a gene: 5. Germline V gene data show CDR1 as MNHNY and CDR2 as SVGAGI (reference sequence). The CDR3 loop is CASRDRGRANYGYTF. The CDR3 DNA follows: TGTGCCAGCAGGGACAGGGGGCGGGCGAACTATGGCTACACCTTC.

This chain connects TRBV15 to TRBJ2-5, with D perhaps TRBD2 (7 bases). The CDR3 is made up of 18 amino acids. The germline V gene has CDR1 LNHNV and CDR2 YYDKDF (reference sequence). The germline V and J ends were trimmed by 1 base and 5 bases, with 23 bases remaining between them. The CDR3 loop reads CATSRGGLIGGGGETQYF. The CDR3 DNA is TGTGCCACCAGCAGAGGAGGTCTTATTGGCGGGGGCGGGGAGACCCAGTACTTC.

The genes are TRBV27 and TRBJ2-7; 10 nucleotides align to TRBD2. CDR1 and CDR2 from the germline V gene are MNHEY and SMNVEV (reference sequence). V lost 7 bases and J lost 3; bases outside the gene matches: 12. The CDR3 runs 16 residues. The CDR3 DNA follows: TGTGCCAGCACTAGCGGGAGTCCCGGCCTATTCTACGAGCAGTACTTC. Protein: CASTSGSPGLFYEQYF.

This clone was observed a handful of times. V gene TRBV28 combines with J gene TRBJ2-1; D ambiguous. Deletions cut 7 bases from V and 0 bases from J, with 10 bases between. The CDR3 has 14 residues. Germline CDR1 MDHEN, CDR2 SYDVKM. The CDR3 coding sequence is TGTGCCAGCATTAGCCCTCCCTCCTACAATGAGCAGTTCTTC. Protein: CASISPPSYNEQFF.

The V gene is TRBV4-2, the J gene TRBJ2-1; D uncertain. The V and J ends lost 1 base and 9 bases respectively, with 10 bases between them. This CDR3 is 13 amino acids long. Germline V CDR1 and CDR2: LGHNA, YNFKEQ. CDR3 protein: CASSQVRRSEQFF. CDR3 DNA sequence: TGTGCCAGCAGCCAAGTCCGGCGCAGTGAGCAGTTCTTC.

A few counts support this clone. The chain is built from TRBV5-6 and TRBJ2-7, with 10 bases identical to TRBD1. V lost 4 bases and J lost 4; bases outside the gene matches: 8. The CDR3 length is 15 residues. Germline V lookup: CDR1 SGHDT, CDR2 YYEEEE. The CDR3 DNA is TGTGCCAGCAGCGACCGGACAGGGGGAGAGTACGAGCAGTACTTC. This sequence encodes CASSDRTGGEYEQYF.

The genes are TRBV9 and TRBJ1-2, with 11 bases identical to TRBD1. The trim removed 3 bases at V and 5 bases at J, leaving 9 bases unmatched. The CDR3 spans 16 residues. The germline gives CDR1 SGDLS, CDR2 YYNGEE. CDR3 nucleotides: TGTGCCAGCAGCGGCCGGGACCGGGACAGGGGGTATGGCTACACCTTC. It translates to CASSGRDRDRGYGYTF. Based on the CDR3 plus reference TRBV9 and TRBJ1-2, the full variable domain is DSGVTQTPKHLITATGQRVTLRCSPRSGDLSVYWYQQSLDQGLQFLIQYYNGEERAKGNILERFSAQQFPDLHSELNLSSLELGDSALYFCASSGRDRDRGYGYTFGSGTRLTVV.

The genes are TRBV19 and TRBJ2-7, with 9 bases that match TRBD2. Per the germline V gene, CDR1 is LNHDA and CDR2 is SQIVND (reference sequence). CDR3 length: 15 residues. V lost 3 bases to trimming and J lost 5 bases; unmatched junction nucleotides: 8. CDR3 amino acids: CASSIPSGTLNEQYF. As DNA, the CDR3 is TGTGCCAGTAGTATCCCTAGCGGGACGCTCAACGAGCAGTACTTC.

This clone was seen ten or more times. The V and J genes are TRBV27 and TRBJ1-1; a weak D match, TRBD1 (5 bases). CDR1 and CDR2 from the germline V gene are MNHEY and SMNVEV (reference sequence). The V gene lost 6 bases and the J gene lost 7 bases, with 18 bases spanning the gap. There are 14 residues in the CDR3. Here the CDR3 reads CASRRIDGGVEAFF. In nucleotides, the CDR3 is TGTGCCAGCAGGCGGATCGACGGGGGGGTTGAAGCTTTCTTT.